This TCR beta chain was profiled in a study of shared clonotypes between healthy human individuals. The study, taken as a whole, reports: Only blood underwent sampling, and tissue repertoires likely differ.

Germline V gives CDR1 MNHNS, CDR2 SASEGT. The CDR3 has 17 residues. V lost 2 bases, J lost 0 bases, and 14 bases lay in between. Regarding this clone: Its matching antigen is unknown.

Replicate sorted-subset PCRs were loaded with 150 to 200 ng DNA, about 28,000 T cell genomes. Methods used by the authors: With immunoSEQ giving junction-only sequences and no quality scores, filtering differed. Repertoires were generated with immunoSEQ multiplex PCR, while TCRdb's copy carries only in-frame clones and drops some. The V and J calls and clone size are taken from that table; D and trimming were inferred from the DNA. This sample has around 700,000 clones, with around 74% found just once. The chain recombines TRBV6-1 with TRBJ1-3; D ambiguous. This TCR came from a woman aged 30 to 39 in good health. Sequences were obtained from memory CD4+ T cells sorted from blood. The sample's subset: CD45RA-negative fraction. The CDR3 spells CASSELGSYHSGNTIYF. The CDR3 region has the DNA TGTGCCAGCAGTGAACTCGGGTCATACCACTCTGGAAACACCATATATTTT.